These 10 T cell receptor beta chains originate from one sample sequenced in a study of T cells in Graves' hyperthyroidism and ophthalmopathy. There were TCR beta CDR3 regions amplified from RNA transcripts. The primer set for the first-round RT-PCR of the TCR CDR3 was HTBI. TCRdb re-derived calls from the multiplex PCR reads in MiXCR, one entry per CDR3 protein. The data hold approximately 380,000 distinct CDR3 sequences, with 15% to 20% observed a single time. The sample taken for sequencing was blood. All receptors come from a man between 18 and 29 years old with Graves' ophthalmopathy.

This clonotype came up a few times. The chain is built from TRBV12-3 or TRBV12-4 and TRBJ2-1, with D maybe TRBD2 (5 bases). V lost 4 bases to trimming and J lost 0 bases, with 10 bases between them. This CDR3 is 15 amino acids long. The CDR3 coding sequence is TGTGCCAGCAGTTACAGCGGCGTCTCCTACAATGAGCAGTTCTTC. Translating gives CASSYSGVSYNEQFF.

The chain links TRBV28 to TRBJ1-1; 9 nucleotides line up with TRBD1. The length of the CDR3 is 12 residues. Germline values: CDR1 MDHEN, CDR2 SYDVKM. Unmatched junction bases numbered 7, after V lost 6 bases and J lost 11 bases. The DNA of the CDR3 is TGTGCCAGCAGGAACCGGGACAGGGACGCTTTCTTT. Its protein product is CASRNRDRDAFF.

In this sample, this clonotype turned up a few times. This chain joins TRBV5-1 and TRBJ1-2; D is unclear. Germline V gene data show CDR1 as SGHRS and CDR2 as YFSETQ. CDR3 length equals 12 residues. Trimming shortened V by 0 bases and J by 8 bases, and 8 bases separated the two germline ends. The CDR3 region is CASSLEGGGYTF. The CDR3 region has the DNA TGCGCCAGCAGCTTGGAGGGAGGGGGCTACACCTTC. Drawing the rest from reference TRBV5-1 and TRBJ1-2, the complete variable domain is KAGVTQTPRYLIKTRGQQVTLSCSPISGHRSVSWYQQTPGQGLQFLFEYFSETQRNKGNFPGRFSGRQFSNSRSEMNVSTLELGDSALYLCASSLEGGGYTFGSGTRLTVV.

This clonotype was seen at least ten times. This clone may be a read error of a much larger clone one base away. The J gene is TRBJ1-1, the V gene TRBV7-3; 7 nucleotides agree with TRBD1. V lost 4 bases, J lost 4 bases, and 0 bases stayed unmatched. Germline V CDR1 and CDR2: SGHTA, FQGTGA. This CDR3 is 12 amino acids long. As DNA, the CDR3 is TGTGCCAGCAGCTCAGGGGGCACTGAAGCTTTCTTT. Translating gives CASSSGGTEAFF. The full variable domain, rest sourced from reference TRBV7-3 and TRBJ1-1, is GAGVSQTPSNKVTEKGKYVELRCDPISGHTALYWYRQSLGQGPEFLIYFQGTGAADDSGLPNDRFFAVRPEGSVSTLKIQRTERGDSAVYLCASSSGGTEAFFGQGTRLTVV.

The chain has TRBV6-2 or TRBV6-3 and TRBJ2-7, with TRBD1 matching 8 bases. Unmatched junction bases numbered 4, after V lost 4 bases and J lost 2 bases. The germline gives CDR1 MNHEY, CDR2 SVGEGT. The CDR3 spans 14 residues. CDR3 amino acids: CASSSGQAPYEQYF. In DNA form, the CDR3 reads TGTGCCAGCAGTTCGGGACAGGCCCCCTACGAGCAGTACTTC.

This rearrangement joins TRBV13 to TRBJ1-1; D ambiguous. Germline V gives CDR1 PRHDT, CDR2 FYEKMQ (reference sequence). V was shortened by 6 bases and J by 7 bases, with 18 bases between the two germline ends. There are 14 residues in the CDR3. The CDR3 spells CASRDAPRTLEAFF. DNA of the CDR3: TGTGCCAGCAGGGACGCGCCCCGGACTCTTGAAGCTTTCTTT.

This clonotype was seen only a few times. This chain connects TRBV6-1 to TRBJ1-2; D is unresolved. V lost 6 bases and J 5 bases, leaving 16 bases between the germline ends. Germline assignment: CDR1 MNHNS and CDR2 SASEGT. This CDR3 comprises 14 residues. The CDR3 region has the DNA TGTGCCAGCAGCTATAGGGAAAATTCGTATGGCTACACCTTC. Translating it yields CASSYRENSYGYTF.

CDR3 sequence (DNA): TGTGCCACCAGTGATGCCGGGACTAGCACTTACGAGCAGTACTTC. Protein product: CATSDAGTSTYEQYF. The chain joins TRBV24-1 to TRBJ2-7; 9 bases line up with TRBD2. Germline V gives CDR1 KGHDR, CDR2 SFDVKD. The CDR3 is made up of 15 amino acids. V was clipped by 3 bases and J by 4 bases; unmatched bases: 6.

The sample holds a few counts of this clonotype. The chain uses TRBV10-2 and TRBJ1-3; D remains ambiguous. V was cut by 0 bases and J by 0 bases, with 9 bases left in between. The germline V gene has CDR1 WSHSY and CDR2 SAAADI. CDR3 length: 16 residues. The CDR3 bases are TGCGCCAGCAGTGAGTCAGGGCGAGCCTCTGGAAACACCATATATTTT. Amino acid sequence: CASSESGRASGNTIYF.

Comment on this clonotype: A much larger clone lies one base from this, so it may be a read error. V is TRBV6-1 and J is TRBJ2-7, with D unclear. V lost 3 bases and J lost 5, with 5 bases in between. The V gene's germline CDR1 is MNHNS and CDR2 SASEGT. This CDR3 is 11 amino acids long. The CDR3 spells CASSEYHEQYF. The CDR3 bases are TGTGCCAGCAGTGAGTACCACGAGCAGTACTTC.